These 29 T cell receptor beta chains originate from one sample sequenced in a study of coeliac disease. TCRdb's table, derived via immunoSEQ multiplex PCR, lists solely in-frame clones and lacks some. The repertoire consists of a few thousand clones, with 65% to 80% occurring once and the leading ten covering approximately 4.8%. Sample: lamina propria lymphocytes from the gut. Receptors were obtained from a woman between 18 and 29 years old with active celiac disease.

V and J are TRBV2 and TRBJ2-7; 7 bases agree with TRBD2. Trimming removed 5 bases from V and 4 bases from J; junction bases left unmatched: 8. Germline V CDR1 and CDR2: SNHLY, FYNNEI. The CDR3 is 14 residues long. In DNA form, the CDR3 reads TGTGCCAGCAGTAAACTCCCGGGGGGTTACGAGCAGTACTTC. The encoded protein is CASSKLPGGYEQYF.

The V call is TRBV19, the J call TRBJ2-6, with TRBD2 as a possible D gene (6 bases). Germline loops: CDR1 LNHDA, CDR2 SQIVND (reference sequence). The CDR3 runs 14 residues. V was trimmed by 8 bases and J by 2 bases, leaving 10 bases between them. CDR3 residues: CASWDFAGANVLTF. CDR3 nucleotide sequence: TGTGCCAGTTGGGACTTCGCTGGGGCCAACGTCCTGACTTTC.

CDR3 coding DNA: TGTGCCAGTAGCATCGGCCTTGGGACAGGGGGCGGCAATCAGCCCCAGCATTTT. Translation: CASSIGLGTGGGNQPQHF. The J gene is TRBJ1-5, the V gene TRBV19; 12 nucleotides match TRBD1. The CDR3 contains 18 residues. V shed 6 bases, J shed 2 bases, and the junction held 11 bases outside the gene matches. Looked up from germline, CDR1 is LNHDA and CDR2 is SQIVND (reference sequence). The entire variable domain, with the rest obtained from reference TRBV19 and TRBJ1-5, is as follows: DGGITQSPKYLFRKEGQNVTLSCEQNLNHDAMYWYRQDPGQGLRLIYYSQIVNDFQKGDIAEGYSVSREKKESFPLTVTSAQKNPTAFYLCASSIGLGTGGGNQPQHFGDGTRLSIL.

This chain links TRBV5-6 with TRBJ1-2; D gene ambiguous. The ends were cut back, 0 bases at V and 8 bases at J, with 11 bases in the middle. The CDR3 sequence is 13 residues long. Germline V gives CDR1 SGHDT, CDR2 YYEEEE. The CDR3 nucleotides read TGTGCCAGCAGCTTGGTTTCCCCCAAAGGCTACACCTTC. It specifies CASSLVSPKGYTF.

The chain carries TRBV23-1 and TRBJ2-7, with D unclear. TRBV23-1 is placed among ORFs of uncertain function. The CDR3 spans 11 residues. V gave up 8 bases and J gave up 5 bases, with 10 bases separating them. This CDR3 reads CASPSGNEQYF. The CDR3 bases are TGCGCCAGCCCCAGTGGTAACGAGCAGTACTTC.

The chain carries TRBV14 and TRBJ2-7; D unresolved. The ends were cut back, 4 bases at V and 2 bases at J, with 18 bases in the middle. Germline lookup yields CDR1 SGHDN and CDR2 FVKESK. The CDR3 is made up of 16 amino acids. CDR3 sequence: CASSPGRRVSPYEQYF. The DNA for the CDR3 is TGTGCCAGCAGCCCCGGCCGGAGAGTAAGCCCCTACGAGCAGTACTTC.

This chain links TRBV27 with TRBJ2-7, with 7 bases fitting TRBD2. Germline CDR1 and CDR2: MNHEY and SMNVEV (reference sequence). Germline trimming cut 3 bases from V and 7 bases from J; bases unmatched to any gene: 9. The CDR3 extends over 14 amino acids. The CDR3 nucleotides are TGTGCCAGCAGTTTCCTCAGCGGGGTTCGAGAGCAGTACTTC. Translation gives CASSFLSGVREQYF.

The chain is built from TRBV7-9 and TRBJ1-5; the match to TRBD1 covers 9 bases. Germline loops: CDR1 SEHNR, CDR2 FQNEAQ (reference sequence). CDR3 length equals 15 residues. The trim removed 5 bases at V and 8 bases at J, leaving 10 bases unmatched. The CDR3 nucleotides are TGTGCCAGCAGCCACGACGGACAGGGGACGAAGCCCCAGCATTTT. It encodes CASSHDGQGTKPQHF.

The chain links TRBV6-1 to TRBJ2-7; 11 bases match TRBD2. Germline V lookup: CDR1 MNHNS, CDR2 SASEGT. CDR3 length: 15 residues. V shed 5 bases, J shed 7 bases, and the junction held 10 bases outside the gene matches. The CDR3 sequence: CASSQLAGEAGEQYF. In DNA form, the CDR3 reads TGTGCCAGCAGTCAACTAGCGGGGGAGGCCGGGGAGCAGTACTTC.

The chain joins TRBV23-1 to TRBJ1-2; TRBD1 matches at 7 bases. TRBV23-1 is identified as an open reading frame with a role that is uncertain. V shed 3 bases and J 3 bases; nucleotides not matched to a gene: 7. The CDR3 loop spans 15 amino acids. CDR3 amino acids: CASSHPQTGHYGYTF. DNA for the CDR3: TGCGCCAGCAGTCATCCCCAGACAGGGCACTATGGCTACACCTTC.

J is TRBJ2-1 and V is TRBV7-2; 7 bases map to TRBD1. CDR3 length: 16 amino acids. The trim removed 1 base at V and 5 bases at J, leaving 8 bases unmatched. Germline CDR1 and CDR2: SGHTA and FQGNSA. CDR3 coding DNA: TGTGCCAGCAGCTTAGGGTGGGGACAGACAAACAATGAGCAGTTCTTC. This codes for CASSLGWGQTNNEQFF.

The chain uses TRBV28 and TRBJ1-5, with D tentatively TRBD1 (5 bases). This CDR3 has 18 amino acids. Germline assignment: CDR1 MDHEN and CDR2 SYDVKM. The V end was cut by 3 bases, the J end by 1 base, with 19 bases between. The CDR3 loop is CASSFLSLGGWSNQPQHF. CDR3 DNA: TGTGCCAGCAGTTTTTTGTCTCTGGGGGGATGGAGCAATCAGCCCCAGCATTTT.

This sequence joins TRBV27 and TRBJ1-2, with 8 nucleotides matching TRBD1. The CDR3 is 13 residues long. Germline CDR1 MNHEY, CDR2 SMNVEV (reference sequence). V shed 8 bases, J shed 5 bases, and the junction held 7 bases outside the gene matches. CDR3 DNA: TGTGCCAGCGCGGACAGGGCCGAGTATGGCTACACCTTC. It is translated as CASADRAEYGYTF.

This chain connects TRBV25-1 to TRBJ2-2; D is unresolved. Germline CDR1 MGHDK, CDR2 SYGVNS. CDR3 length: 18 residues. V gave up 3 bases and J gave up 7 bases, with 24 bases separating them. The DNA for the CDR3 is TGTGCCAGCAGTGATCTTCCCCGCCGACGGGTTATCGTCGGGGAGCTGTTTTTT. Translating it yields CASSDLPRRRVIVGELFF.

This clone appeared a few times. The V and J genes are TRBV30 and TRBJ1-6, with 7 bases lining up with TRBD1. The V gene's germline CDR1 is GTSNPN and CDR2 SVGIG (reference sequence). The CDR3 sequence is 13 residues long. Unmatched junction bases numbered 2, after V lost 1 base and J lost 8 bases. The CDR3 DNA sequence: TGTGCCTGGAGTGAGGGGGCAGATTCACCCCTCCACTTT. This translates into CAWSEGADSPLHF.

The CDR3 sequence: CASRPWEGTQPQHF. DNA for the CDR3: TGTGCAAGTCGCCCGTGGGAGGGGACCCAGCCCCAGCATTTT. This chain uses TRBV12-2 with TRBJ1-5. TRBV12-2 is assigned pseudogene status. The CDR3 has 14 amino acids.

This chain connects TRBV7-2 to TRBJ1-2; TRBD1 matches 11 bases. The CDR3 consists of 16 residues. Germline V lookup: CDR1 SGHTA, CDR2 FQGNSA. Trimming cost V 2 bases and J 4 bases; bases outside gene matches: 6. The CDR3 spells CASSLIGGQGAYGYTF. The CDR3 coding sequence is TGTGCCAGCAGCTTAATCGGCGGACAGGGGGCCTATGGCTACACCTTC.

This clone has only a few counts. The chain employs TRBV5-4 and TRBJ1-2; D gene uncertain. V lost 0 bases, J lost 6 bases, and 9 bases lay in between. CDR1 is SGHNT, CDR2 YYREEE, per germline (reference sequence). The CDR3 extends over 13 amino acids. The CDR3 loop reads CASSLGGRDGYTF. DNA for the CDR3: TGTGCCAGCAGCTTGGGTGGCCGTGATGGCTACACCTTC.

The chain joins TRBV6-1 to TRBJ1-1; D is uncertain. Between the trimmed V and J ends, which lost 3 bases and 7 bases, there was a span of 6 bases. This CDR3 spans 11 amino acids. Germline assignment: CDR1 MNHNS and CDR2 SASEGT. The CDR3 reads CASSDIREAFF. As DNA, the CDR3 is TGTGCCAGCAGTGATATCCGTGAAGCTTTCTTT.

The rearrangement links TRBV28 to TRBJ2-4, with 8 bases matching TRBD1. V was clipped by 8 bases and J by 3 bases; unmatched bases: 9. The CDR3 is 15 amino acids. CDR1 is MDHEN and CDR2 is SYDVKM in the germline V gene. The DNA for the CDR3 is TGTGCCAGCTATGGTAGACAGGGGTTCAAAAACATTCAGTACTTC. Its translation is CASYGRQGFKNIQYF.

The chain employs TRBV21-1 and TRBJ2-7; the D call TRBD1 from the table was never checked on the DNA. TRBV21-1 is a pseudogene. CDR3 length: 15 residues. The CDR3 loop is CASSISPGQGSEQYF. The CDR3 nucleotides are TGTGCCAGCAGCATTTCTCCGGGACAGGGTAGCGAGCAGTACTTC.

This clone was observed a few times. The chain joins TRBV29-1 to TRBJ1-5, with 7 bases that match TRBD1. Germline CDR1 and CDR2: SQVTM and ANQGSEA. Germline trimming cut 6 bases from V and 6 bases from J; bases unmatched to any gene: 8. This CDR3 is built from 13 residues. The CDR3 bases are TGCAGCGTCTCGACAGGGATAGGTCAGCCCCAGCATTTT. Protein sequence: CSVSTGIGQPQHF.

V gene TRBV20-1 combines with J gene TRBJ2-5; no definite D call. The CDR3 contains 10 residues. V gave up 7 bases and J gave up 5 bases, with 8 bases separating them. Germline CDR1 and CDR2: DFQATT and SNEGSKA (reference sequence). The CDR3 protein is CSVPRETQYF. Written as DNA, the CDR3 is TGCAGTGTCCCCCGTGAGACCCAGTACTTC.

This chain links TRBV7-3 with TRBJ1-1, with 7 bases that match TRBD1. CDR3 length: 16 residues. Germline CDR1 and CDR2: SGHTA and FQGTGA. Trimming cost V 5 bases and J 5 bases; bases outside gene matches: 14. The CDR3 loop is CASSPTGQLEWTEAFF. CDR3 nucleotides: TGTGCCAGCAGCCCAACGGGACAGCTTGAATGGACTGAAGCTTTCTTT. The full variable domain, in which reference TRBV7-3 and TRBJ1-1 provide the parts outside the CDR3, is GAGVSQTPSNKVTEKGKYVELRCDPISGHTALYWYRQSLGQGPEFLIYFQGTGAADDSGLPNDRFFAVRPEGSVSTLKIQRTERGDSAVYLCASSPTGQLEWTEAFFGQGTRLTVV.

The genes are TRBV9 and TRBJ2-3, with 9 positions matching TRBD2. This CDR3 region has 15 residues. Germline values: CDR1 SGDLS, CDR2 YYNGEE. V shed 2 bases and J 1 base; nucleotides not matched to a gene: 2. The DNA for the CDR3 is TGTGCCAGCAGCGTTAGCGGGGGAGGCACAGATACGCAGTATTTT. This translates into CASSVSGGGTDTQYF.

This rearrangement joins TRBV2 to TRBJ2-3, with D possibly being TRBD2 (5 bases). Looked up from germline, CDR1 is SNHLY and CDR2 is FYNNEI. Trimming shortened V by 3 bases and J by 6 bases, and 13 bases separated the two germline ends. The CDR3 sequence is 14 residues long. The CDR3 bases are TGTGCCAGCAGTGACCTTGACGGGGAGGATACGCAGTATTTT. This encodes CASSDLDGEDTQYF.

This clone is a singleton in its sample. V gene TRBV19 combines with J gene TRBJ1-1; possible D gene TRBD1, 5 bases. V lost 6 bases and J lost 2, with 13 bases in between. The length of the CDR3 is 14 residues. Looked up from germline, CDR1 is LNHDA and CDR2 is SQIVND (reference sequence). The CDR3 coding sequence is TGTGCCAGTAGCAGCATGGGGGGTAACACTGAAGCTTTCTTT. Protein product: CASSSMGGNTEAFF. Full variable domain (rest looked up from reference TRBV19 and TRBJ1-1): DGGITQSPKYLFRKEGQNVTLSCEQNLNHDAMYWYRQDPGQGLRLIYYSQIVNDFQKGDIAEGYSVSREKKESFPLTVTSAQKNPTAFYLCASSSMGGNTEAFFGQGTRLTVV.

The V gene is TRBV5-5, the J gene TRBJ1-2; TRBD1 agrees at 7 bases. The V gene end was trimmed by 5 bases and the J gene end by 8 bases; junction bases not matched to a gene: 12. The CDR3 has 14 residues. CDR1 and CDR2 (germline): SGHKS, YYEKEE (reference sequence). Here the CDR3 reads CASSLPTGLGGYTF. CDR3 in DNA: TGTGCCAGCAGTCTCCCGACAGGGTTAGGGGGCTACACCTTC.

The chain couples TRBV5-1 to TRBJ2-1, with D possibly matching TRBD2 (5 bases). The germline V gene encodes CDR1 SGHRS and CDR2 YFSETQ. This CDR3 region has 14 residues. Deletions cut 3 bases from V and 2 bases from J, with 9 bases between. CDR3 sequence reads: CASSWGATYNEQFF. In DNA, the CDR3 is TGCGCCAGCAGCTGGGGAGCAACCTACAATGAGCAGTTCTTC. The complete variable domain, with remaining parts taken from reference TRBV5-1 and TRBJ2-1, reads KAGVTQTPRYLIKTRGQQVTLSCSPISGHRSVSWYQQTPGQGLQFLFEYFSETQRNKGNFPGRFSGRQFSNSRSEMNVSTLELGDSALYLCASSWGATYNEQFFGPGTRLTVL.